A single T cell receptor (beta chain) is shown here with its context. Its antigen remains unidentified. The PCR contained 60 Vbeta and 13 Jbeta primers. Repertoires were generated with immunoSEQ multiplex PCR, while TCRdb's copy carries only in-frame clones and drops some. The repertoire holds about 130,000 clones, with around 78% as singletons. Germline V gene sequence: CDR1 MNHNS, CDR2 SASEGT. The CDR3 contains 11 residues. Trimming took off 10 bases at V and 2 bases at J, with 9 bases between the two ends. This sample was taken from a study of cytomegalovirus exposure and HLA in healthy donors. Regarding the study as a whole: Within an earlier analysis, most TCR beta V segments proved productive either about 90% or about 30% of the time. A later analysis showed TCR association rates differing by HLA locus, peaking at DRB1 and lowest at HLA-C.

Input material: PBMCs. The gene calls are TRBV6-1 and TRBJ2-7; unclear D gene. This receptor was identified in a man in his forties in good health and CMV-seronegative. CDR3 sequence (DNA): TGTGCCACCGGAGAGGCCTACGAGCAGTACTTC. Protein product: CATGEAYEQYF.